Below, 26 T cell receptor beta chains from the same sample are listed, as sequenced in a study of blood T cells in healthy people across ages. Next came a second PCR, run for about 7 to 12 cycles, which used a sample-barcoded 5' primer along with a J-beta primer mix. TCRdb re-analysed the 5' RACE reads in MiXCR, keeping a single row per CDR3 protein. In the table there are approximately 810,000 distinct CDR3 sequences, roughly 34% of which are singletons. The sample comprised blood. Every receptor here comes from a man aged 18 to 29 in good health.

A few counts support this clonotype. The J gene is TRBJ1-2, the V gene TRBV6-6; 7 nucleotides line up with TRBD1. Germline CDR1 reads MNHNY; CDR2 reads SVGAGI (reference sequence). The CDR3 length is 11 residues. Losses at the gene ends were 6 bases for V and 13 bases for J; bases not matched to a gene: 8. The CDR3 spells CASRDRQGRTF. CDR3 bases: TGTGCCAGCAGGGATAGACAGGGTCGCACCTTC.

The chain uses TRBV5-1 and TRBJ2-5; D is possibly TRBD2 (6 bases). The CDR3 consists of 15 residues. Looked up from germline, CDR1 is SGHRS and CDR2 is YFSETQ. Trimming took 4 bases from V and 3 from J, leaving 16 bases between them. This CDR3 is CASSPLAGKEETQYF. The CDR3 DNA sequence: TGCGCCAGCAGCCCTCTGGCGGGGAAGGAAGAGACCCAGTACTTC.

This clonotype was seen a few times. This chain links TRBV18 with TRBJ2-5; 7 nucleotides line up with TRBD2. The CDR3 has 14 amino acids. The trim removed 3 bases at V and 4 bases at J, leaving 5 bases unmatched. Germline V gene lookup returns CDR1 KGHSH and CDR2 LQKENI. The CDR3 DNA is TGTGCCAGCTCACCCGGGGGGTCGAGAGAGACCCAGTACTTC. It translates to CASSPGGSRETQYF.

V gene TRBV30 combines with J gene TRBJ2-5; 9 positions match TRBD2. This CDR3 is 15 amino acids long. The germline gives CDR1 GTSNPN, CDR2 SVGIG (reference sequence). The ends lost 3 bases at V and 0 bases at J; junction bases unmatched: 5. The CDR3 sequence: CAWRATSGNQETQYF. CDR3 nucleotides: TGTGCCTGGAGGGCGACTAGCGGAAACCAAGAGACCCAGTACTTC.

This chain connects TRBV3-1 to TRBJ2-7, with a possible D match to TRBD1 (6 bases). The CDR3 is made up of 15 amino acids. The germline V and J ends were trimmed by 0 bases and 3 bases, with 12 bases remaining between them. The germline V gene has CDR1 LGHDT and CDR2 YNNKEL (reference sequence). CDR3 amino acids: CASSQDRTGLYEQYF. The CDR3 nucleotides read TGTGCCAGCAGCCAAGATCGCACAGGGCTCTACGAGCAGTACTTC.

This clonotype turned up a few times. This chain links TRBV7-2 with TRBJ1-1; the D gene is possibly TRBD1 (6 bases). Germline V gives CDR1 SGHTA, CDR2 FQGNSA. V lost 1 base and J 5 bases, leaving 14 bases between the germline ends. CDR3 length: 15 residues. In DNA form, the CDR3 reads TGTGCCAGCAGCTTAGATGGAGGGGGAACTACTGAAGCTTTCTTT. Its translation: CASSLDGGGTTEAFF.

This clonotype was seen a handful of times. The DNA for the CDR3 is TGCAGTGCCTCAGGGAACTATGGCTACACCTTC. Protein: CSASGNYGYTF. The chain employs TRBV20-1 and TRBJ1-2, with D possibly matching TRBD1 (5 bases). Trimming pared 6 bases from V and 2 bases from J, leaving 7 bases between. This CDR3 spans 11 amino acids. The germline V gene has CDR1 DFQATT and CDR2 SNEGSKA (reference sequence).

The chain is built from TRBV19 and TRBJ2-1; the D gene is possibly TRBD1 (6 bases). V lost 7 bases to trimming and J lost 0 bases, with 13 bases between them. The germline gives CDR1 LNHDA, CDR2 SQIVND (reference sequence). This CDR3 contains 15 residues. DNA for the CDR3: TGTGCCAGTACCCGAAGGGGGAGCTCCTACAATGAGCAGTTCTTC. Amino acids: CASTRRGSSYNEQFF. Filled out from reference TRBV19 and TRBJ2-1, the complete variable domain reads DGGITQSPKYLFRKEGQNVTLSCEQNLNHDAMYWYRQDPGQGLRLIYYSQIVNDFQKGDIAEGYSVSREKKESFPLTVTSAQKNPTAFYLCASTRRGSSYNEQFFGPGTRLTVL.

The genes are TRBV11-3 and TRBJ2-1; a possible D gene is TRBD1 (5 bases). V gave up 6 bases and J gave up 10 bases, with 22 bases separating them. Germline CDR1 is SGHNT and CDR2 is YENEEA. There are 15 residues in the CDR3. In DNA form, the CDR3 reads TGTGCCAGCAGTTCGGACAAAGGGGCTACATTGGAGCAGTTCTTC. This sequence encodes CASSSDKGATLEQFF.

This clonotype was observed a few times. The chain couples TRBV5-1 to TRBJ2-7; TRBD1 matches at 9 bases. J was trimmed by 5 bases and V by 4 bases; bases with no gene match: 10. CDR1 SGHRS and CDR2 YFSETQ come from the germline V gene. The CDR3 has 15 amino acids. The CDR3 region is CASSRGETGGDEQYF. The CDR3 DNA sequence: TGCGCCAGCAGCCGTGGGGAAACAGGGGGCGACGAGCAGTACTTC.

This clonotype was recorded a few times. The chain has TRBV18 and TRBJ2-6, with 8 bases that match TRBD2. CDR3 length: 17 amino acids. The V segment lost 2 bases and the J segment 0 bases; nucleotides outside the gene matches: 3. Germline assignment: CDR1 KGHSH and CDR2 LQKENI. The CDR3 sequence: CASSPAGGLSGANVLTF. The CDR3 nucleotides are TGTGCCAGCTCACCAGCGGGGGGCCTCTCTGGGGCCAACGTCCTGACTTTC.

This clonotype showed up just a few times. This chain joins TRBV18 and TRBJ1-4; 7 positions agree with TRBD1. V was pared by 8 bases and J by 5 bases, with 5 bases of the junction left unmatched. In germline, CDR1 is KGHSH, CDR2 LQKENI. The CDR3 covers 13 residues. The CDR3 DNA sequence: TGTGCCAGCACGGGACAGAAGAATGAAAAACTGTTTTTT. This sequence encodes CASTGQKNEKLFF.

This clonotype was counted between two and nine times. The V gene is TRBV3-1, the J gene TRBJ2-1; D not certain. The ends were cut back, 3 bases at V and 0 bases at J, with 9 bases in the middle. This CDR3 is 15 amino acids long. CDR1 LGHDT and CDR2 YNNKEL come from the germline V gene (reference sequence). The CDR3 DNA follows: TGTGCCAGCAGCCAGGACGGAGCCTCCTACAATGAGCAGTTCTTC. This sequence encodes CASSQDGASYNEQFF.

The chain carries TRBV28 and TRBJ1-2; D ambiguous. In germline, CDR1 is MDHEN, CDR2 SYDVKM. V was shortened by 6 bases and J by 7 bases, with 15 bases between the two germline ends. There are 13 residues in the CDR3. CDR3 loop: CASRPEQTSGYTF. Written as DNA, the CDR3 is TGTGCCAGCAGACCAGAACAGACTTCTGGCTACACCTTC.

This chain connects TRBV2 to TRBJ2-2; 7 bases line up with TRBD1. The CDR3 totals 13 residues. Germline values: CDR1 SNHLY, CDR2 FYNNEI. Unmatched junction bases numbered 5, after V lost 7 bases and J lost 6 bases. The CDR3 DNA follows: TGTGCCAGCAACAGGGGAAGGGCCGGGGAGCTGTTTTTT. This encodes CASNRGRAGELFF.

This chain connects TRBV27 to TRBJ2-7; the match to TRBD1 covers 8 bases. The CDR3 loop spans 12 amino acids. In germline, CDR1 is MNHEY, CDR2 SMNVEV (reference sequence). Losses at the gene ends were 6 bases for V and 5 bases for J; bases not matched to a gene: 3. The CDR3 reads CASRKTGDEQYF. CDR3 nucleotide sequence: TGTGCCAGCAGGAAGACAGGGGACGAGCAGTACTTC.

Note on this clonotype: Since a much larger clone is just one base distant, this may be a read error. The chain couples TRBV20-1 to TRBJ2-1; D is unclear. The CDR3 runs 12 residues. CDR1 is DFQATT, CDR2 SNEGSKA, per germline (reference sequence). DNA of the CDR3: TGCAGTGCTCCCCCTTTTAGCAATGAGCGGTTCTTC. Translated: CSAPPFSNERFF.

This clonotype showed up just a few times. The V call is TRBV27, the J call TRBJ2-5, with a possible D match to TRBD2 (6 bases). This CDR3 contains 13 residues. Trimming took 2 bases from V and 11 from J, leaving 15 bases between them. The germline V gene encodes CDR1 MNHEY and CDR2 SMNVEV (reference sequence). This CDR3 is CASSLNRGNEQYF. The CDR3 DNA reads TGTGCCAGCAGTTTAAACCGCGGGAATGAGCAGTACTTC.

This clonotype was counted between two and nine times. V gene TRBV7-9 combines with J gene TRBJ1-2; TRBD1 agrees at 8 bases. The length of the CDR3 is 15 residues. V lost 4 bases to trimming and J lost 4 bases; unmatched junction nucleotides: 8. Germline CDR1 and CDR2: SEHNR and FQNEAQ (reference sequence). Here the CDR3 reads CASSSRTGRLYGYTF. For the CDR3, the DNA is TGTGCCAGCAGCTCAAGGACAGGGAGGCTCTATGGCTACACCTTC.

The chain combines TRBV11-2 with TRBJ2-3; weak D call: TRBD1 (6 bases). CDR1 is SGHAT and CDR2 is FQNNGV in the germline V gene. V lost 7 bases to trimming and J lost 5 bases, with 22 bases between them. This CDR3 has 16 amino acids. CDR3 in DNA: TGTGCCAGCACACCCCCGACAGGCCCCTCCCTAGATACGCAGTATTTT. Amino acids: CASTPPTGPSLDTQYF.

This clonotype was detected only a few times. The rearrangement links TRBV10-3 to TRBJ2-3; D is unclear. This CDR3 contains 14 residues. Per the germline V gene, CDR1 is ENHRY and CDR2 is SYGVKD. V gave up 0 bases and J gave up 4 bases, with 8 bases separating them. The CDR3 loop reads CAISESTNADTQYF. The CDR3 DNA follows: TGTGCCATCAGTGAGTCTACTAATGCAGATACGCAGTATTTT.

The genes are TRBV4-2 and TRBJ1-2, with D uncertain. This CDR3 region has 18 residues. CDR1 is LGHNA, CDR2 YNFKEQ, per germline. V dropped 1 base and J dropped 1 base, with 19 bases sitting between them. The DNA for the CDR3 is TGTGCCAGCAGCCAAGTCCCCCTGACTGGTAGCGATAACTATGGCTACACCTTC. Its protein is CASSQVPLTGSDNYGYTF.

This clonotype has just a few counts. The chain recombines TRBV5-1 with TRBJ2-3; D may be TRBD1 (5 bases). The ends were cut back, 7 bases at V and 4 bases at J, with 7 bases in the middle. This CDR3 spans 11 amino acids. The germline CDR1 and CDR2 sequences are SGHRS and YFSETQ. CDR3 in amino acids: CASQGADTQYF. CDR3 nucleotides: TGCGCCAGCCAGGGTGCAGATACGCAGTATTTT.

This chain uses TRBV9 with TRBJ2-1; 9 bases align to TRBD1. V shed 0 bases, J shed 7 bases, and the junction held 5 bases outside the gene matches. Germline V gene lookup returns CDR1 SGDLS and CDR2 YYNGEE. This CDR3 spans 15 amino acids. CDR3 DNA: TGTGCCAGCAGCGTAGAGGGACAGGGCAATAATGAGCAGTTCTTC. It is translated as CASSVEGQGNNEQFF.

This clonotype showed up just a few times. DNA for the CDR3: TGCGCCAGCAGCCACTACGGGACGGCCACACAGCCCCAGCATTTT. Its protein product is CASSHYGTATQPQHF. The chain links TRBV4-1 to TRBJ1-5; tentatively, D is TRBD1 (5 bases). V was clipped by 3 bases and J by 7 bases, with 16 bases between them. Per germline, CDR1 MGHRA and CDR2 YSYEKL. The CDR3 totals 15 residues.

A word on this clonotype: This clone may be a read error of a much larger clone one base away. The V call is TRBV5-1, the J call TRBJ2-5, with 11 bases identical to TRBD2. The trim removed 0 bases at V and 11 bases at J, leaving 15 bases unmatched. The CDR3 is 17 residues long. Germline CDR1 reads SGHRS; CDR2 reads YFSETQ. CDR3 sequence: CASSLVPGLAESDEQYF. CDR3 nucleotides: TGCGCCAGCAGCTTGGTCCCGGGACTAGCGGAGTCCGATGAGCAGTACTTC.